Below, 19 T cell receptor beta chains from the same sample are listed, as sequenced in a study of T cell repertoires in ileal Crohn's disease. Time point in this sample: neoterminal ileum biopsy at postoperative endoscopy, about 6 months after surgery. Generated by immunoSEQ multiplex PCR, the TCRdb table keeps only in-frame clones and is missing some. The sample has about 11,000 clones; more than 60% are singletons. Sequenced sample: ileal tissue. Receptors originate from an adult with Crohn's disease.

A single count supports this clone. This chain links TRBV19 with TRBJ1-1; D remains ambiguous. The V gene lost 5 bases and the J gene lost 4 bases, with 11 bases spanning the gap. The CDR3 totals 13 residues. CDR1 is LNHDA and CDR2 is SQIVND in the germline V gene (reference sequence). As DNA, the CDR3 is TGTGCCAGTAGTGCAAGACTTCTCACTGAAGCTTTCTTT. It yields the protein CASSARLLTEAFF.

The chain is built from TRBV11-2 and TRBJ2-7; D gene ambiguous. V was shortened by 3 bases and J by 4 bases, with 10 bases between the two germline ends. CDR3 length: 13 residues. Germline CDR1 is SGHAT and CDR2 is FQNNGV. This chain's CDR3 is CASSLLAGYEQYF. The CDR3 DNA reads as TGTGCCAGCAGCTTGTTGGCCGGGTACGAGCAGTACTTC.

The chain is built from TRBV7-2 and TRBJ1-2; TRBD1 might be the D (5 bases). CDR3 size: 15 residues. V shed 4 bases and J shed 3 bases, with 15 bases lying between them. CDR1 and CDR2 from the germline V gene are SGHTA and FQGNSA. The CDR3 loop reads CASSSYGGKHYGYTF. For the CDR3, the DNA is TGTGCCAGCAGCTCGTACGGGGGGAAGCACTATGGCTACACCTTC.

This clone was observed a single time. The CDR3 nucleotides are TGCGCCAGCAGCCGCACCATACTTCCTAGCGGGGGCTCCTACAATGAGCAGTTCTTC. This translates into CASSRTILPSGGSYNEQFF. V usage is TRBV4-1 and J usage is TRBJ2-1; TRBD2 matches 10 bases. Germline V gene sequence: CDR1 MGHRA, CDR2 YSYEKL. V gave up 4 bases and J gave up 0 bases; unmatched junction bases: 12. The CDR3 sequence is 19 residues long.

V and J are TRBV2 and TRBJ1-5; possibly TRBD1 for D (5 bases). The germline gives CDR1 SNHLY, CDR2 FYNNEI. This CDR3 contains 15 residues. Trimming took off 2 bases at V and 2 bases at J, with 10 bases between the two ends. The chain's CDR3 is CASSEQGLGNQPQHF. In nucleotides, the CDR3 is TGTGCCAGCAGTGAACAGGGTCTAGGCAATCAGCCCCAGCATTTT.

The chain is built from TRBV5-5 and TRBJ2-5; D ambiguous. Trimming removed 1 base at V and 4 bases at J, with 11 bases between. Germline CDR1 SGHKS, CDR2 YYEKEE (reference sequence). The CDR3 sequence is 14 residues long. The CDR3 is CASSLLPGRETQYF. CDR3 coding DNA: TGTGCCAGCAGCTTGCTTCCTGGCCGAGAGACCCAGTACTTC. Full variable domain (outside the CDR3, taken from reference TRBV5-5 and TRBJ2-5): DAGVTQSPTHLIKTRGQQVTLRCSPISGHKSVSWYQQVLGQGPQFIFQYYEKEERGRGNFPDRFSARQFPNYSSELNVNALLLGDSALYLCASSLLPGRETQYFGPGTRLLVL.

This chain uses TRBV5-4 with TRBJ1-1, with TRBD1 identical over 7 bases. Trimming cost V 0 bases and J 0 bases; bases outside gene matches: 5. The length of the CDR3 is 16 residues. Germline loops: CDR1 SGHNT, CDR2 YYREEE (reference sequence). The CDR3 reads CASSLGQGILNTEAFF. CDR3 nucleotide sequence: TGTGCCAGCAGCTTGGGACAGGGAATCCTGAACACTGAAGCTTTCTTT.

The rearrangement links TRBV6-9 to TRBJ2-7; TRBD2 agrees at 11 bases. This CDR3 region has 18 residues. From germline, CDR1 is MNHGY and CDR2 SVAAGI. After removal of 7 bases from V and 0 bases from J, the junction contained 14 bases not matched to a gene. The CDR3 DNA sequence: TGTGCCAGCATTAATCGCCCGTCGGGGACTAGCGGCTCCTACGAGCAGTACTTC. It encodes CASINRPSGTSGSYEQYF.

This sequence joins TRBV5-1 and TRBJ1-1; the D is unclear. Trimming removed 0 bases at V and 6 bases at J, with 9 bases between. The length of the CDR3 is 13 residues. Germline lookup yields CDR1 SGHRS and CDR2 YFSETQ. CDR3 amino acids: CASSLASISEAFF. In DNA form, the CDR3 reads TGCGCCAGCAGCTTGGCGTCTATCTCTGAAGCTTTCTTT.

This clone was observed a single time. The chain employs TRBV30 and TRBJ2-7, with 8 nucleotides matching TRBD1. Trimming cost V 3 bases and J 2 bases; bases outside gene matches: 6. Germline CDR1 and CDR2: GTSNPN and SVGIG (reference sequence). The CDR3 totals 14 residues. The CDR3 region is CAWRGTGSTYEQYF. DNA for the CDR3: TGTGCCTGGAGAGGGACAGGATCGACCTACGAGCAGTACTTC.

A few counts support this clone. This chain links TRBV6-1 with TRBJ1-3; TRBD1 is a possible D gene (6 bases). This CDR3 comprises 14 residues. Germline V CDR1 and CDR2: MNHNS, SASEGT. V was pared by 7 bases and J by 0 bases, with 10 bases between. The CDR3 protein is CASITGHSGNTIYF. DNA for the CDR3: TGTGCCAGCATTACGGGACACTCTGGAAACACCATATATTTT.

There are a few counts of this clone. The chain employs TRBV5-6 and TRBJ1-4; tentative D call: TRBD1 (6 bases). Germline V gives CDR1 SGHDT, CDR2 YYEEEE. This CDR3 region has 15 residues. V shed 0 bases and J shed 8 bases, with 14 bases lying between them. For the CDR3, the DNA is TGTGCCAGCAGCTTGGGACCGGGACAACAAGAAAAACTGTTTTTT. Translated: CASSLGPGQQEKLFF.

V gene TRBV5-4 combines with J gene TRBJ2-1, with 8 bases aligning to TRBD2. Germline V CDR1 and CDR2: SGHNT, YYREEE (reference sequence). V lost 2 bases, J lost 4 bases, and 5 bases stayed unmatched. The CDR3 length is 15 residues. The CDR3 protein is CASSLTSGQYNEQFF. CDR3 DNA sequence: TGTGCCAGCAGCTTAACTAGCGGCCAATACAATGAGCAGTTCTTC.

The chain recombines TRBV4-3 with TRBJ2-6; D is perhaps TRBD1 (6 bases). The V gene lost 3 bases and the J gene lost 0 bases, with 9 bases spanning the gap. This CDR3 is 16 amino acids long. The V gene's germline CDR1 is LGHNA and CDR2 YSLEER. CDR3 protein: CASSHLGGSGANVLTF. The CDR3 nucleotides are TGCGCCAGCAGCCACTTAGGGGGCTCTGGGGCCAACGTCCTGACTTTC.

To note about this clone: Other DNA sequences in the same sample also yield this CDR3. The chain combines TRBV5-1 with TRBJ2-7; the match to TRBD1 covers 10 bases. Germline values: CDR1 SGHRS, CDR2 YFSETQ. The CDR3 is made up of 16 amino acids. V shed 1 base, J shed 1 base, and the junction held 5 bases outside the gene matches. CDR3 sequence (DNA): TGCGCCAGCAGCTTGAGCCCGGGACAGGGGTCCTACGAGCAGTACTTC. It yields the protein CASSLSPGQGSYEQYF.

J is TRBJ2-5 and V is TRBV7-4; 8 bases are shared with TRBD2. The germline gives CDR1 SGHVT, CDR2 SQSDAQ. The CDR3 sequence is 15 residues long. V was pared by 6 bases and J by 2 bases, with 8 bases of the junction left unmatched. CDR3 nucleotide sequence: TGTGCCAGCAGAACCCCGGGCGGGGGGCAAGAGACCCAGTACTTC. Translated, it gives CASRTPGGGQETQYF.

This clone was picked up one time. The chain joins TRBV30 to TRBJ2-1; tentative D call: TRBD1 (6 bases). V shed 6 bases and J shed 13 bases, with 16 bases lying between them. The V gene's germline CDR1 is GTSNPN and CDR2 SVGIG (reference sequence). The CDR3 totals 11 residues. The CDR3 here is CACGTSQTQFF. The CDR3 DNA sequence: TGTGCCTGCGGGACATCACAGACCCAGTTCTTC.

The genes are TRBV6-4 and TRBJ2-2, with 7 bases fitting TRBD1. Germline assignment: CDR1 MRHNA and CDR2 SNTAGT. With 4 bases clipped from V and 5 bases from J, the junction kept 7 bases outside the gene matches. The CDR3 spans 15 residues. The CDR3 DNA follows: TGTGCCAGCAGTGTAGCGACAGGGCAAACCGGGGAGCTGTTTTTT. Its translation: CASSVATGQTGELFF.

This chain joins TRBV7-2 and TRBJ2-3, with D perhaps TRBD1 (5 bases). Germline CDR1 reads SGHTA; CDR2 reads FQGNSA. Trimming pared 5 bases from V and 6 bases from J, leaving 15 bases between. The CDR3 has 14 amino acids. The CDR3 reads CASSRPPGLDTQYF. The DNA of the CDR3 is TGTGCCAGCAGCCGTCCCCCAGGGCTGGATACGCAGTATTTT.